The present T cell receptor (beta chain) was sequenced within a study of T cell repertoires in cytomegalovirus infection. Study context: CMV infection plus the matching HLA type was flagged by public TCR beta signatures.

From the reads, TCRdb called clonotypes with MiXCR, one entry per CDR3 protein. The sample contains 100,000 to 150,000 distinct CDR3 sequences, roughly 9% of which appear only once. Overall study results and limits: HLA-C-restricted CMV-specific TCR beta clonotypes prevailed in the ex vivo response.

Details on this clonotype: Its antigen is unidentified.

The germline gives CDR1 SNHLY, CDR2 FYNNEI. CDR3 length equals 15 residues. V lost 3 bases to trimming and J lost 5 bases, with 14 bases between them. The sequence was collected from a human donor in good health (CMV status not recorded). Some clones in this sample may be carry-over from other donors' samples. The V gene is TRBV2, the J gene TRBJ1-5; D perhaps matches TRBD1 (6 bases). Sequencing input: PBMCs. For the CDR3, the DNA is TGTGCCAGCAGTGAGGGACATAGTAACTATCAGCCCCAGCATTTT. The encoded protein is CASSEGHSNYQPQHF. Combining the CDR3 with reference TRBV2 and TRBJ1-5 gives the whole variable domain EPEVTQTPSHQVTQMGQEVILRCVPISNHLYFYWYRQILGQKVEFLVSFYNNEISEKSEIFDDQFSVERPDGSNFTLKIRSTKLEDSAMYFCASSEGHSNYQPQHFGDGTRLSIL.